This passage covers 8 T cell receptor beta chains from one sample sequenced in a study of blood T cell repertoires in COVID-19. Measured with immunoSEQ multiplex PCR; TCRdb has only the in-frame clones, and not every one. The data hold a few hundred thousand clones, with about 90% observed a single time. Sequenced: PBMCs or T cells enriched from blood (not recorded which). The receptors originated from a woman aged 25-40 years who had recovered from COVID-19.

The genes are TRBV6-5 and TRBJ1-3, with 9 bases matching TRBD1. Germline loops: CDR1 MNHEY, CDR2 SVGAGI. With V trimmed by 10 bases and J by 2 bases, 9 bases remained unmatched. The CDR3 covers 15 residues. The chain's CDR3 is CATDGTGRTGNTIYF. DNA of the CDR3: TGTGCCACCGATGGGACAGGGCGGACTGGAAACACCATATATTTT.

V gene TRBV27 combines with J gene TRBJ1-3; possible D gene TRBD1, 6 bases. This CDR3 has 14 residues. Germline CDR1 and CDR2: MNHEY and SMNVEV (reference sequence). Between the trimmed V and J ends, which lost 6 bases and 3 bases, there was a span of 12 bases. The CDR3 region is CASSPGTLGNTIYF. DNA of the CDR3: TGTGCCAGCAGCCCCGGGACACTTGGAAACACCATATATTTT.

The chain uses TRBV4-3 and TRBJ2-2; 7 nucleotides match TRBD1. CDR1 LGHNA and CDR2 YSLEER come from the germline V gene. The CDR3 runs to 15 residues. V lost 2 bases and J lost 4; bases outside the gene matches: 4. CDR3 amino acids: CASSQRTGPTGELFF. CDR3 nucleotide sequence: TGCGCCAGCAGCCAAAGGACAGGTCCCACCGGGGAGCTGTTTTTT.

This chain connects TRBV30 to TRBJ1-3, with D perhaps matching TRBD1 (5 bases). Germline assignment: CDR1 GTSNPN and CDR2 SVGIG (reference sequence). Trimming left V 2 bases short and J 4 bases short, with 12 bases between. The CDR3 length is 14 residues. The CDR3 DNA reads as TGTGCCTGGAGTCATGCAGGGCCCGGAAACACCATATATTTT. Translation: CAWSHAGPGNTIYF.

The chain couples TRBV6-2 or TRBV6-3 to TRBJ2-5, with 8 bases matching TRBD2. Germline CDR1 and CDR2: MNHEY and SVGEGT. V trimming: 2 bases; J trimming: 3 bases; junction bases outside the gene matches: 8. This CDR3 is 16 amino acids long. The chain's CDR3 is CASSYVGDSGEETQYF. Written as DNA, the CDR3 is TGTGCCAGCAGTTACGTGGGCGATAGCGGGGAAGAGACCCAGTACTTC.

The gene calls are TRBV28 and TRBJ2-5; D perhaps matches TRBD2 (5 bases). Trimming took 11 bases from V and 5 from J, leaving 42 bases between them. The CDR3 extends over 21 amino acids. Germline CDR1 is MDHEN and CDR2 is SYDVKM. As DNA, the CDR3 is TGTGCCTGCCATTTCGCGGAACACCCAAAACCCCAACGGACTGTCCTGGAGACCCAGTACTTC. This translates into CACHFAEHPKPQRTVLETQYF.

The count of this clone is one. The chain couples TRBV19 to TRBJ1-1; possibly TRBD1 for D (6 bases). The CDR3 is 15 amino acids. The V end was cut by 1 base, the J end by 4 bases, with 13 bases between. Germline V gene sequence: CDR1 LNHDA, CDR2 SQIVND (reference sequence). The chain's CDR3 is CASSIGAGVSTEAFF. The CDR3 nucleotides are TGTGCCAGTAGTATAGGCGCAGGGGTGAGCACTGAAGCTTTCTTT.

This clone was counted only a few times. CDR3 DNA: TGTGCCAGCAGCACGGGACAGGGGGGAAACTATGGCTACACCTTC. Residues: CASSTGQGGNYGYTF. The chain links TRBV28 to TRBJ1-2; TRBD1 aligns across 11 bases. The CDR3 has 15 amino acids. Losses at the gene ends were 6 bases for V and 2 bases for J; bases not matched to a gene: 5. Germline V gene data show CDR1 as MDHEN and CDR2 as SYDVKM.